This T cell receptor beta chain was recovered during a study of human T cells and chemical hapten exposure. Time point defined: patch test 1, 2 weeks after DPC sensitization. Treatment in this sample: therapeutic diphenylcyclopropenone sensitization with weekly scalp DPC. TCRdb processed the RACE reads anew with MiXCR; each CDR3 protein has one entry. In the table there are 80,000 to 100,000 distinct CDR3 sequences, 9.5% to 15% of which are singletons. Deletions cut 6 bases from V and 5 bases from J, with 17 bases between. The V gene's germline CDR1 is DFQATT and CDR2 SNEGSKA (reference sequence). CDR3 size: 13 residues.

The chain employs TRBV20-1 and TRBJ2-7, with D possibly TRBD2 on 6 matching bases. The sequence was obtained from a woman in her 40s with alopecia areata. Some clones in this sample may be carry-over from other donors' samples. The input for sequencing was whole blood, taken in connection with sensitization to the hapten diphenylcyclopropenone (DPC). Written as DNA, the CDR3 is TGCAGTGCCCAGAGGGGAGGATACGACGAGCAGTACTTC. It codes for CSAQRGGYDEQYF.